The source of this T cell receptor beta chain is a study of PD-1 blockade in classical Hodgkin lymphoma. On the study more broadly: Patients received nivolumab 3 mg/kg intravenously every 2 weeks.

Overall study results and limits: Newly diagnosed patients had diversity similar to the baseline diversity of complete responders. A significant rise in TCR diversity by C4D1 was seen for CD4+ but not CD8+ cells. Why repertoires differed is undefined; disease activity or prior therapy possibly contributed.

Note on this clone: Its antigen is unknown.

This CDR3 has 16 amino acids. The germline V and J ends were trimmed by 0 bases and 4 bases, with 15 bases remaining between them. Germline V CDR1 and CDR2: MGHRA, YSYEKL. No patient escaped relapse after autologous stem cell transplantation, and brentuximab vedotin exposure varied. Generated by immunoSEQ multiplex PCR, the TCRdb table keeps only in-frame clones and is missing some. The sample carries some 96,000 clones, over 80% recorded once. The origin of this receptor is a human donor with classical Hodgkin lymphoma. The gene calls are TRBV4-1 and TRBJ1-2, with D tentatively TRBD1 (5 bases). Sequencing was performed on peripheral blood mononuclear cells (PBMCs), taken at baseline. The chain's CDR3 is CASSQDQGGSLYGYTF. CDR3 sequence (DNA): TGCGCCAGCAGCCAAGATCAGGGAGGGTCCCTCTATGGCTACACCTTC.